The rows below give T cell receptor beta chains drawn from one sample of a study of shared clonotypes between healthy human individuals. The repertoire was sequenced with immunoSEQ multiplex PCR; TCRdb's copy has only in-frame clones and lacks some. The top ten clones hold approximately 1% of a sample with about 1,500,000 clones, approximately 96% of them seen once. The sample comprised naive CD4+ T cells sorted from blood. The receptors shown here come from a man aged 25-45 years in good health. The CDR3 runs from the conserved cysteine through the conserved F or W. The D gene is left open where the match is weak. Not every row has a clone size; where given, it reads once, few, many or a size class.

>TRBV7-9|NA|TRBJ1-2|TRBD1
TGTGCCAGCATCGGACAGGGGTATGGCTACACCTTC
CASIGQGYGYTF
>TRBV29-1|once|TRBJ1-2|TRBD1
TGCAGCGACAGGACAGGGGATGGCTACACCTTC
CSDRTGDGYTF
>TRBV19|NA|TRBJ2-3|TRBD2
TGTGCCAGTAGCCCCCTCGCTAGCGGGAGCACAGATACGCAGTATTTT
CASSPLASGSTDTQYF
>TRBV30|NA|TRBJ1-1|NA
TGTGCCTGGTTGGGGGGTTTCGAAGCTTTCTTT
CAWLGGFEAFF
>TRBV5-6|NA|TRBJ2-5|TRBD2
TGTGCCAGCAGCTTGGAACTAGCGGGGCAAGAGACCCAGTACTTC
CASSLELAGQETQYF
>TRBV9|NA|TRBJ1-3|NA
TGTGCCAGCAGCGTTGTTGGGGACTCTGGAAACACCATATATTTT
CASSVVGDSGNTIYF
>TRBV7-9|once|TRBJ2-1|NA
TGTGCCAGCAGCCTGGACAGCTACAATGAGCAGTTCTTC
CASSLDSYNEQFF
>TRBV23-1|NA|TRBJ1-5|NA
TGCGCCAAAATGAACCTCCGGGCACTCAATCAGCCCCAGCATTTT
CAKMNLRALNQPQHF
>TRBV7-2|NA|TRBJ2-5|NA
TGTGCCAGCAGCTCCGGGACTCTGTACCAAGAGACCCAGTACTTC
CASSSGTLYQETQYF
>TRBV6-4|NA|TRBJ2-1|NA
TGTGCCAGCAGCACTCTAGGCGGTGAGCAGTTCTTC
CASSTLGGEQFF
>TRBV2|NA|TRBJ2-5|TRBD1
TGTGCCACCCCAGGGGGCGCGGGGGAGACCCAGTACTTC
CATPGGAGETQYF
>TRBV5-4|NA|TRBJ2-2|NA
TGTGCCAGCAGCCAACGGTGGGGCACCGCGGGAACCGGGGAGCTGTTTTTT
CASSQRWGTAGTGELFF
>TRBV7-9|NA|TRBJ2-1|NA
TGTGCCAGCAGCTCCAATCGTTACAATGAGCAGTTCTTC
CASSSNRYNEQFF
>TRBV27|NA|TRBJ2-2|NA
TGTGCCAGCAGAGAGTCCGGGACAACCACCGGGGAGCTGTTTTTT
CASRESGTTTGELFF
>TRBV5-1|NA|TRBJ2-7|NA
TGCGCCAGCAGCTACCCCGGGACTCGCGAGCAGTACTTC
CASSYPGTREQYF
>TRBV27|NA|TRBJ2-2|NA
TGTGCCAGCAGCCTACAGGGTCGGTTTTTCGGGGAGCTGTTTTTT
CASSLQGRFFGELFF
>TRBV7-2|once|TRBJ2-2|NA
TGTGCCAGCAGCGCTCGCGGGGAGCTGTTTTTT
CASSARGELFF
>TRBV7-9|NA|TRBJ2-5|NA
TGTGCCAGCAGGCCGCGTGAGGTGATAGGCAACAATCCAGAGACCCAGTACTTC
CASRPREVIGNNPETQYF
>TRBV18|NA|TRBJ2-5|NA
TGTGCCAGCTCACCACCAGGGCAAGAGACCCAGTACTTC
CASSPPGQETQYF
>TRBV28|NA|TRBJ1-4|NA
TGTGCCAGCAGTTCCTTCGGTGCAACTAATGAAAAACTGTTTTTT
CASSSFGATNEKLFF
>TRBV6-6|NA|TRBJ1-3|NA
TGTGCCAGCACCAAGGGGCAGTATGGAAACACCATATATTTT
CASTKGQYGNTIYF
>TRBV14|NA|TRBJ2-7|NA
TGTGCCAGCAGCCCCCGTTCGAAGCAGGGCCTTTCCTACGAGCAGTACTTC
CASSPRSKQGLSYEQYF
>TRBV2|NA|TRBJ1-4|NA
TGTGCCAGCAGGGGGAACAGGGCGGGTAATGAAAAACTGTTTTTT
CASRGNRAGNEKLFF
>TRBV28|NA|TRBJ2-6|NA
TGTGCCAGCAGTCCGGTTCCTGGGGCCAACGTCCTGACTTTC
CASSPVPGANVLTF
>TRBV6-1|NA|TRBJ2-7|TRBD2
TGTGCCAGCAGTAAGGGACTAGCGGGTTACGAGCAGTACTTC
CASSKGLAGYEQYF
>TRBV10-3|NA|TRBJ2-7|NA
TGTGCCATCAGGGCTACAGAGGGGTTATACTCCTACGAGCAGTACTTC
CAIRATEGLYSYEQYF
>TRBV7-9|NA|TRBJ2-3|NA
TGTGCCAGCAGCCCCCGGACGATAGGATTTACAGATACGCAGTATTTT
CASSPRTIGFTDTQYF
>TRBV18|NA|TRBJ1-1|NA
TGTGCCAGCTCACCACCGTCCCGGGGGGGCACTGAAGCTTTCTTT
CASSPPSRGGTEAFF
>TRBV29-1|NA|TRBJ1-1|NA
TGCAGCGTTGAAGGGGCTCTTTGGAGGGTGGCTGAAGCTTTCTTT
CSVEGALWRVAEAFF
>TRBV5-1|NA|TRBJ2-1|TRBD2
TGCGCCAGCAGCTTGGCCGGGACTAGCGGGAGTCTTGGGTTCTTC
CASSLAGTSGSLGFF
>TRBV4-3|NA|TRBJ2-1|NA
TGCGCCAGCAGCCAGGGTTACAATGAGCAGTTCTTC
CASSQGYNEQFF
>TRBV10-3|once|TRBJ1-1|NA
TGTGCCATCAGGATGGGGGCGCGCACTGAAGCTTTCTTT
CAIRMGARTEAFF
>TRBV5-6|NA|TRBJ2-3|TRBD2
TGTGCCAGCAGGCCACTAACTAGCGCAAGCACAGATACGCAGTATTTT
CASRPLTSASTDTQYF
>TRBV27|NA|TRBJ1-5|NA
TGTGCCAGCAGTCTAACAGGGAGTCGCAATCAGCCCCAGCATTTT
CASSLTGSRNQPQHF
>TRBV18|NA|TRBJ2-2|NA
TGTGCCAGCTCACCTACTAGTTCCGCCGGGGAGCTGTTTTTT
CASSPTSSAGELFF
>TRBV7-9|NA|TRBJ2-3|TRBD2
TGTGCCAGCAGCTTACTAGCGGGAGTCGAGGATACGCAGTATTTT
CASSLLAGVEDTQYF
>TRBV29-1|once|TRBJ1-5|NA
TGCAGCGTGGGGGGCAGCAATCAGCCCCAGCATTTT
CSVGGSNQPQHF
>TRBV5-4|NA|TRBJ1-1|TRBD1
TGTGCCAGCAGCTGGCCAGGGGGCGCCGGGGGGGCTTTCTTT
CASSWPGGAGGAFF
>TRBV11-2|NA|TRBJ2-5|TRBD2
TGTGCCAGCAGCCCCAAGACTCTAGCGGGAGGTCCCAAACAAGAGACCCAGTACTTC
CASSPKTLAGGPKQETQYF
>TRBV18|NA|TRBJ2-7|NA
TGTGCCAGCTCCTCAGGACAGATATACGAGCAGTACTTC
CASSSGQIYEQYF
>TRBV28|NA|TRBJ2-1|TRBD2
TGTGCCAGCAGTATCCGCGGACTAGCTTCCTACAATGAGCAGTTCTTC
CASSIRGLASYNEQFF